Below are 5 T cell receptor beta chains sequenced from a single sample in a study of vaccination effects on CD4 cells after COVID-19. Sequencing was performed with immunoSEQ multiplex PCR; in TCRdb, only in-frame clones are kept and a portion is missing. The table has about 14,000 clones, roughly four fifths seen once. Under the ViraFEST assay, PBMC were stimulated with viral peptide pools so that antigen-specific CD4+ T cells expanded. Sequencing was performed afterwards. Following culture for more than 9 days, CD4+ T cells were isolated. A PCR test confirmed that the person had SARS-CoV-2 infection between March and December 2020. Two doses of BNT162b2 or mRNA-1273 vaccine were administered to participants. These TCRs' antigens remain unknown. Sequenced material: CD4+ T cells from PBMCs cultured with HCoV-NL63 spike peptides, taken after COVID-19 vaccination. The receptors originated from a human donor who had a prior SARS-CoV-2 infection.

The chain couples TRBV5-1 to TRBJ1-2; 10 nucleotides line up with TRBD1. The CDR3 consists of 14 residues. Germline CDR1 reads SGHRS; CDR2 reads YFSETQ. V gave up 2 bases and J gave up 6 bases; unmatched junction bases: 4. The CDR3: CASSFGQGGDGYTF. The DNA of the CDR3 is TGCGCCAGCAGCTTCGGACAGGGGGGGGATGGCTACACCTTC.

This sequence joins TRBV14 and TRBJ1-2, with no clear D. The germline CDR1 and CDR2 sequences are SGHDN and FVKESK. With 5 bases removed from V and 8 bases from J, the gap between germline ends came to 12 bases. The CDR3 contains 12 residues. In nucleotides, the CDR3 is TGTGCCAGCAGCTCACGGACTGGAGGCTACACCTTC. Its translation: CASSSRTGGYTF.

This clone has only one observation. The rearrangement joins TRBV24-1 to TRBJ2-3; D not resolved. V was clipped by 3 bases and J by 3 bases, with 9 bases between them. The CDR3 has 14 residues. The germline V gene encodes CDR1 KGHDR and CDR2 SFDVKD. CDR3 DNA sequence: TGTGCCACCAGTGATCCTACCGGGACAGATACGCAGTATTTT. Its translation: CATSDPTGTDTQYF.

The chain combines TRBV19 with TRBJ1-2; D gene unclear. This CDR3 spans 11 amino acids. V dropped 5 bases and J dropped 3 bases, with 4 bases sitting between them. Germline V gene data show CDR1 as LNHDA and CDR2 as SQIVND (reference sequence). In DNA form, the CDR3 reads TGTGCCAGTAGTTGGCACTATGGCTACACCTTC. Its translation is CASSWHYGYTF.

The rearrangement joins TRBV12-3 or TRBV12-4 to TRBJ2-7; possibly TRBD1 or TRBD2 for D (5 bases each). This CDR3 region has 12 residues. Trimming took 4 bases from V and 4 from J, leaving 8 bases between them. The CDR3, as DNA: TGTGCCAGCAGTTGGGACCTTTACGAGCAGTACTTC. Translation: CASSWDLYEQYF.